Listed below are T cell receptor beta chains from one sample, sequenced in a study of Ad26.COV2.S vaccination and SARS-CoV-2 variants. Produced via immunoSEQ multiplex PCR; TCRdb's table is partial and in-frame only. Of roughly 500,000 clones listed, roughly 89% are singletons. The specimen was peripheral blood, collected in a trial of Ad26.COV2.S vaccine versus placebo. Receptor source: a person between 18 and 65 years old who received the Ad26.COV2.S COVID-19 vaccine or a placebo. The CDR3 runs from the conserved cysteine through the conserved F or W. A D gene is named only where the DNA matches it firmly. Some rows mark clone size as missing; the rest say once, few, many or name a class of expanded clone.

cdr3_length	clone_size	d_call	j_call	v_call	cdr3_aa	cdr3_nt
13	NA	NA	TRBJ1-2	TRBV19	CASSIGRGGGYTF	TGTGCCAGTAGTATAGGCAGGGGAGGTGGCTACACCTTC
16	NA	NA	TRBJ2-1	TRBV5-4	CASSGGTAVRDNEQFF	TGTGCCAGCAGCGGGGGGACAGCAGTCAGGGACAATGAGCAGTTCTTC
13	NA	NA	TRBJ2-7	TRBV11-2	CASSLGSGDEQYF	TGTGCCAGCAGCTTAGGGTCGGGGGACGAGCAGTACTTC
9	NA	NA	TRBJ2-7	TRBV21-1	CASPSEQYF	TGTGCCAGCCCGTCCGAGCAGTACTTC
17	NA	TRBD1	TRBJ2-3	TRBV19	CASSIGGQGTYTDTQYF	TGTGCCAGTAGTATAGGCGGACAGGGGACATACACAGATACGCAGTATTTT
16	NA	NA	TRBJ1-2	TRBV27	CASSSRGGISNYGYTF	TGTGCCAGCAGTTCCCGTGGGGGGATTTCGAACTATGGCTACACCTTC
11	NA	NA	TRBJ1-1	TRBV20-1	CSAQGNTEAFF	TGCAGTGCACAGGGGAACACTGAAGCTTTCTTT
13	NA	NA	TRBJ2-3	TRBV7-2	CASIQSGGDTQYF	TGTGCCAGCATACAGTCCGGAGGGGATACGCAGTATTTT
15	NA	NA	TRBJ1-2	TRBV4-2	CASSQDIASNYGYTF	TGTGCCAGCAGCCAAGATATCGCCAGTAACTATGGCTACACCTTC
13	NA	NA	TRBJ1-2	TRBV28	CASSLPALVGYTF	TGTGCCAGCAGTTTACCTGCCTTGGTTGGCTACACCTTC
13	once	NA	TRBJ1-5	TRBV19	CASSIVGNQPQHF	TGTGCCAGTAGTATAGTGGGGAATCAGCCCCAGCATTTT
15	NA	NA	TRBJ2-7	TRBV6-5	CASSYSAGRAYEQYF	TGTGCCAGCAGTTACTCCGCGGGTCGGGCCTACGAGCAGTACTTC
15	NA	TRBD1	TRBJ1-1	TRBV29-1	CSAGQGSDANTEAFF	TGCAGCGCTGGACAGGGGTCTGATGCGAACACTGAAGCTTTCTTT
13	NA	NA	TRBJ2-3	TRBV29-1	CSGRGQYTDTQYF	TGCAGCGGCAGAGGACAGTACACAGATACGCAGTATTTT
15	NA	TRBD1	TRBJ1-1	TRBV30	CAWSTRQGFGTEAFF	TGTGCCTGGAGTACCCGACAGGGGTTCGGCACTGAAGCTTTCTTT
14	NA	TRBD1	TRBJ1-1	TRBV5-1	CASSPRTGDTEAFF	TGCGCCAGCAGCCCCAGGACAGGGGACACTGAAGCTTTCTTT
15	NA	TRBD1	TRBJ2-7	TRBV9	CASSADRGAPYEQYF	TGTGCCAGCAGCGCCGACAGGGGGGCCCCCTACGAGCAGTACTTC
18	NA	TRBD2	TRBJ2-1	TRBV5-1	CASSMDSTSGGPYNEQFF	TGCGCCAGCAGCATGGATTCGACTAGCGGGGGGCCTTACAATGAGCAGTTCTTC
16	NA	TRBD1	TRBJ1-5	TRBV4-2	CASSQGDSYSNQPQHF	TGTGCCAGCAGCCAAGGGGACAGTTATAGCAATCAGCCCCAGCATTTT
18	NA	NA	TRBJ2-2	TRBV9	CASSLSGGGRADTGELFF	TGTGCCAGCAGCCTCAGTGGAGGGGGGAGGGCCGACACCGGGGAGCTGTTTTTT
14	NA	NA	TRBJ1-4	TRBV7-8	CASSLEGPYEKLFF	TGTGCCAGCAGCTTAGAAGGGCCGTATGAAAAACTGTTTTTT
15	NA	NA	TRBJ1-2	TRBV6-5	CASSYVDGSNYGYTF	TGTGCCAGCAGTTATGTGGACGGATCTAACTATGGCTACACCTTC
15	NA	NA	TRBJ2-3	TRBV28	CASTPPWGVTDTQYF	TGTGCCAGCACCCCGCCCTGGGGGGTGACAGATACGCAGTATTTT
13	NA	NA	TRBJ1-2	TRBV7-2	CASSLRGNYGYTF	TGTGCCAGCAGCTTGAGGGGTAATTATGGCTACACCTTC
13	NA	NA	TRBJ1-3	TRBV7-9	CASSTRNGNTIYF	TGTGCCAGCAGCACCCGAAACGGAAACACCATATATTTT
15	NA	NA	TRBJ1-3	TRBV4-1	CASSHPRAGGNTIYF	TGCGCCAGCAGCCATCCCAGGGCAGGCGGAAACACCATATATTTT
15	NA	TRBD2	TRBJ2-5	TRBV11-2	CASSLGSGYQETQYF	TGTGCCAGCAGCTTAGGTAGCGGGTACCAAGAGACCCAGTACTTC
16	NA	NA	TRBJ1-4	TRBV4-3	CASSQDLYSSNEKLFF	TGCGCCAGCAGCCAAGATCTTTACAGCTCTAATGAAAAACTGTTTTTT
14	NA	NA	TRBJ2-1	TRBV20-1	CSASGGPTYNEQFF	TGCAGTGCTAGTGGGGGGCCGACCTACAATGAGCAGTTCTTC
16	NA	NA	TRBJ1-2	TRBV7-6	CASSLVPGGDLYGYTF	TGTGCCAGCAGCTTAGTACCAGGAGGGGACCTCTATGGCTACACCTTC
16	NA	NA	TRBJ2-1	TRBV28	CASKDFSSGSYNEQFF	TGTGCCAGCAAGGATTTCTCGAGCGGCTCCTACAATGAGCAGTTCTTC
14	few	TRBD1	TRBJ1-5	TRBV7-2	CASSYDRGQQPQHF	TGTGCCAGCAGCTACGACAGGGGCCAGCAGCCCCAGCATTTT
16	NA	TRBD1	TRBJ1-3	TRBV7-6	CASSSAGQYSGNTIYF	TGTGCCAGCAGCTCGGCGGGACAGTACTCTGGAAACACCATATATTTT
16	NA	NA	TRBJ2-4	TRBV5-1	CASSLYPQLAKNIQYF	TGCGCCAGCAGCTTGTATCCGCAACTAGCCAAAAACATTCAGTACTTC
14	NA	TRBD1	TRBJ1-5	TRBV6-2/TRBV6-3	CASSRGQGDQPQHF	TGTGCCAGCAGCCGTGGACAGGGCGATCAGCCCCAGCATTTT
16	NA	TRBD1	TRBJ1-6	TRBV5-4	CASSSPRTGSDSPLHF	TGTGCCAGCAGCTCCCCCCGGACAGGGAGCGATTCACCCCTCCACTTT
14	NA	NA	TRBJ1-5	TRBV6-5	CASSYGQGNQPQHF	TGTGCCAGCAGTTACGGGCAGGGCAATCAGCCCCAGCATTTT
15	NA	NA	TRBJ1-5	TRBV15	CATSRMDSTSQPQHF	TGTGCCACCAGCAGAATGGACAGCACGAGTCAGCCCCAGCATTTT
15	NA	TRBD1	TRBJ1-2	TRBV6-5	CASSSYRGEGYGYTF	TGTGCCAGCAGTTCGTACAGGGGGGAAGGGTATGGCTACACCTTC
14	NA	NA	TRBJ1-2	TRBV11-1	CASSSPGPKPGYTF	TGTGCCAGCAGCTCGCCGGGACCAAAGCCTGGCTACACCTTC
15	NA	NA	TRBJ2-3	TRBV6-5	CASSVGGGGGDTQYF	TGTGCCAGCAGCGTAGGGGGCGGGGGAGGAGATACGCAGTATTTT
15	NA	TRBD2	TRBJ2-5	TRBV10-3	CAIGRLAGGGETQYF	TGTGCCATCGGACGCTTAGCGGGGGGTGGTGAGACCCAGTACTTC
14	NA	TRBD1	TRBJ1-1	TRBV5-1	CASSFQGGRQEAFF	TGCGCCAGCAGCTTTCAGGGGGGCAGGCAAGAAGCTTTCTTT
13	NA	NA	TRBJ2-5	TRBV7-9	CASSRGHRETQYF	TGTGCCAGCAGCCGAGGACACAGGGAGACCCAGTACTTC